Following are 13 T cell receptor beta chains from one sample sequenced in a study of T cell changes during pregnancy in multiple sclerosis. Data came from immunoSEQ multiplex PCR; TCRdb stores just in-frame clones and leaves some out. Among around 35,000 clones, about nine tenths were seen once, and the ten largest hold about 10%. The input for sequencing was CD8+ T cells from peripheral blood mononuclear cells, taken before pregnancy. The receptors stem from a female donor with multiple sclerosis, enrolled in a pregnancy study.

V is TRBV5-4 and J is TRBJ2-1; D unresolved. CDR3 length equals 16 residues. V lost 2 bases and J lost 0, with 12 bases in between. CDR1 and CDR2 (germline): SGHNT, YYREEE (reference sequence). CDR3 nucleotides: TGTGCCAGCAGCTTTTTAGCTCTGAGCTCCTACAATGAGCAGTTCTTC. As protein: CASSFLALSSYNEQFF.

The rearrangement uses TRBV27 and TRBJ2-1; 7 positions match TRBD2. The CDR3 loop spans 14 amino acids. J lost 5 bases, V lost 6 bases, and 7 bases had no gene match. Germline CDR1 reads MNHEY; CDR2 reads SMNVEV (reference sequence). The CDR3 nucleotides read TGTGCCAGCAGCCGCGGGACTACCGACAATGAGCAGTTCTTC. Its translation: CASSRGTTDNEQFF.

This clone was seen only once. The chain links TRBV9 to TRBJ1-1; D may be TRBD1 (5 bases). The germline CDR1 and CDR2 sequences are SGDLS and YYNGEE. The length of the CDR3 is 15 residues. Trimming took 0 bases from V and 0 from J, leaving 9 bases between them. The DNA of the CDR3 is TGTGCCAGCAGCGTAGGACCGGGGGTGAACACTGAAGCTTTCTTT. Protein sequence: CASSVGPGVNTEAFF. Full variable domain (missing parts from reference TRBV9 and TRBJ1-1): DSGVTQTPKHLITATGQRVTLRCSPRSGDLSVYWYQQSLDQGLQFLIQYYNGEERAKGNILERFSAQQFPDLHSELNLSSLELGDSALYFCASSVGPGVNTEAFFGQGTRLTVV.

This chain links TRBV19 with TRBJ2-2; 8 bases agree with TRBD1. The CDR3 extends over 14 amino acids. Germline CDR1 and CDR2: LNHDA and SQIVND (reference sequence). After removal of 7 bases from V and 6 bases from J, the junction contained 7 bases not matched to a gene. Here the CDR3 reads CASTGQGRPGELFF. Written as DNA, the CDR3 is TGTGCCAGTACCGGACAGGGCCGGCCCGGGGAGCTGTTTTTT.

CDR3 amino acids: CASSLGLAQETQYF. CDR3 bases: TGTGCCAGTAGTCTCGGACTAGCCCAAGAGACCCAGTACTTC. The V gene is TRBV19, the J gene TRBJ2-5, with 8 bases that match TRBD2. J was trimmed by 1 base and V by 5 bases; bases with no gene match: 3. The germline V gene encodes CDR1 LNHDA and CDR2 SQIVND (reference sequence). CDR3 length: 14 residues.

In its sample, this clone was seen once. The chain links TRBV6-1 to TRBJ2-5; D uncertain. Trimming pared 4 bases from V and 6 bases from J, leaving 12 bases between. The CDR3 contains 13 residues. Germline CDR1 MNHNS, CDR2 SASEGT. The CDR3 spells CASSGEVAQTQYF. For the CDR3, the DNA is TGTGCCAGCAGTGGTGAGGTGGCGCAGACCCAGTACTTC.

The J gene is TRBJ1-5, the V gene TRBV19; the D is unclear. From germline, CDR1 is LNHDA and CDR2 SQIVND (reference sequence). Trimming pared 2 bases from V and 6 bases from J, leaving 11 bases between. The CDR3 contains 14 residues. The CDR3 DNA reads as TGTGCCAGTAGTATAAGCGGGTCAGCTCAGCCCCAGCATTTT. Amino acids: CASSISGSAQPQHF.

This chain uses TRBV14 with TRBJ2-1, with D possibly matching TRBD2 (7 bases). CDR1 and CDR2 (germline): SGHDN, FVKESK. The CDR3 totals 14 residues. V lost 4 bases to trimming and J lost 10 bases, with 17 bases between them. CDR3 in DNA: TGTGCCAGCAGCCCCTCTCGGGGGGCTGGCGAGCAGTTCTTC. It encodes CASSPSRGAGEQFF.

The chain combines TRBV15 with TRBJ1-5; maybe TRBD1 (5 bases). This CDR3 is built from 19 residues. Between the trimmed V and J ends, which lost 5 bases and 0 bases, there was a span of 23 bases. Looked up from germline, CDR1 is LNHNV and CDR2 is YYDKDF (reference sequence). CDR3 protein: CATSATQTRVQSSNQPQHF. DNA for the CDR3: TGTGCCACCAGCGCCACCCAGACCAGGGTTCAAAGTAGCAATCAGCCCCAGCATTTT.

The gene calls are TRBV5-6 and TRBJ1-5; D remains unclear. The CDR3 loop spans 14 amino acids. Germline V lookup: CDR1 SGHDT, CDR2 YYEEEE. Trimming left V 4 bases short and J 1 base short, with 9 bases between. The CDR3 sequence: CASSVLRSNQPQHF. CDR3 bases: TGTGCCAGCAGCGTCCTCAGGAGCAATCAGCCCCAGCATTTT.

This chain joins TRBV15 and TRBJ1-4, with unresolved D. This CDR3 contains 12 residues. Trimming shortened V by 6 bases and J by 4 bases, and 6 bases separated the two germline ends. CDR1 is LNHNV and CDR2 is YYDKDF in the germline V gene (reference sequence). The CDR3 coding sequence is TGTGCCACCAGACGGGATAATGAAAAACTGTTTTTT. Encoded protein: CATRRDNEKLFF. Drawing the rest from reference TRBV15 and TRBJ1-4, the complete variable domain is DAMVIQNPRYQVTQFGKPVTLSCSQTLNHNVMYWYQQKSSQAPKLLFHYYDKDFNNEADTPDNFQSRRPNTSFCFLDIRSPGLGDTAMYLCATRRDNEKLFFGSGTQLSVL.

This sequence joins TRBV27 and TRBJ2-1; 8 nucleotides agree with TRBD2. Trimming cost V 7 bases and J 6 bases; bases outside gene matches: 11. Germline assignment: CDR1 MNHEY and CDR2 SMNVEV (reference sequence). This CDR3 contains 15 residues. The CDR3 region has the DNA TGTGCCAGCACCCTCTGGACTAGCTGGGGCAATGAGCAGTTCTTC. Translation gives CASTLWTSWGNEQFF.

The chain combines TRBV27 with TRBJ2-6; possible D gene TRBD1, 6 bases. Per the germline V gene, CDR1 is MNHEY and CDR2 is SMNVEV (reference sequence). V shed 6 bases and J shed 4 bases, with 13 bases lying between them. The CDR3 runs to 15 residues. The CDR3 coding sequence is TGTGCCAGCAGGCGCACAGGGTCAGGGGCCAACGTCCTGACTTTC. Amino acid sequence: CASRRTGSGANVLTF.